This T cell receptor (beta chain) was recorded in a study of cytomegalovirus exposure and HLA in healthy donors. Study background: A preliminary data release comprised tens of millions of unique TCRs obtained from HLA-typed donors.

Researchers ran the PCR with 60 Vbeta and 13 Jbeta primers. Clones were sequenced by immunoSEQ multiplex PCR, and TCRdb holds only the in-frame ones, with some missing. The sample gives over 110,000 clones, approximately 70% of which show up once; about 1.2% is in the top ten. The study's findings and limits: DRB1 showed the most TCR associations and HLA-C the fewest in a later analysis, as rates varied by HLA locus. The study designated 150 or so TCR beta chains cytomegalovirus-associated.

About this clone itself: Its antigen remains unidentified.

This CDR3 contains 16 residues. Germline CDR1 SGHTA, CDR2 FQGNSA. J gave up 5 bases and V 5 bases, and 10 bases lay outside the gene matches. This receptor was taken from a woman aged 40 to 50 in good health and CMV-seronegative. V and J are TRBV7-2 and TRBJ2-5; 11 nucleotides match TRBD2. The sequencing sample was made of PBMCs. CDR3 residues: CASSPTSGGARETQYF. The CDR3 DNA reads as TGTGCCAGCAGCCCCACTAGCGGGGGTGCCCGGGAGACCCAGTACTTC.